A single sample gave rise to the 21 T cell receptor delta chains below, sequenced in a study of gamma-delta chains in newborns, infants, children. TCRdb reanalysed the reads with CATT. Among roughly 5,500 delta-chain clones listed, approximately 2.4% were seen once. The sequenced sample consisted of blood. The receptors were gathered from a child who was a newborn, infant or young child, either healthy, febrile or measles-vaccinated (not recorded which).

By share, this clone ranks as medium-sized. The rearrangement joins TRDV2 to TRDJ3, with 8 bases that match TRDD3. Germline V lookup: CDR1 GEAIGNYY, CDR2 EKD. Trimming cost V 1 base and J 1 base; bases outside gene matches: 5. This CDR3 spans 18 amino acids. This chain's CDR3 is CACDTGYARSWDTRQMFF. CDR3 sequence (DNA): TGTGCCTGTGACACGGGATACGCAAGATCCTGGGACACCCGACAGATGTTTTTC.

Comment on this clone: The mismatch at residue 4 between this DNA's translation and the TCRdb protein of a much larger clone likely reflects a read error; the protein shown is translated from the DNA. The J gene is TRDJ2, the V gene TRDV2, with D perhaps TRDD3 (6 bases). V dropped 5 bases and J dropped 1 base, with 13 bases sitting between them. The CDR3 sequence is 15 residues long. From germline, CDR1 is GEAIGNYY and CDR2 EKD. In DNA, the CDR3 is TGTGCCTGTGGCACGGTGGGGGTTTTGACAGCACAACTCTTCTTT. Translation: CACGTVGVLTAQLFF.

With regard to this clone: This likely came from a read error, as a far larger clone is one base away. This same CDR3 is encoded by further DNA sequences in the sample. The genes are TRDV2 and TRDJ3, with 8 bases aligning to TRDD3. This CDR3 spans 18 amino acids. Germline loops: CDR1 GEAIGNYY, CDR2 EKD. J gave up 0 bases and V 2 bases, and 5 bases lay outside the gene matches. The CDR3 nucleotides read TGTGCCTGTGACAATACTGGGGGGTACTCCTGGGACACCCGACAGATGTTTTTC. Protein product: CACDNTGGYSWDTRQMFF.

This clone was detected a few times. The likely explanation is a read error, given a far larger clone one base away. The sample carries other DNA sequences with the same CDR3. CDR3 in amino acids: CACDTVGDTAQLFF. Written as DNA, the CDR3 is TGTGCCTGTGACACGGTAGGGGATACAGCGCAACTCTTCTTT. This chain uses TRDV2 with TRDJ2; 8 bases fit TRDD3. CDR3 size: 14 residues. The germline gives CDR1 GEAIGNYY, CDR2 EKD.

This clone was seen a handful of times. This may be a read error: a much more frequent sequence differs by one nucleotide. Other nucleotide sequences in the sample specify the same CDR3. V usage is TRDV2 and J usage is TRDJ1, with 13 bases fitting TRDD3. The V gene's germline CDR1 is GEAIGNYY and CDR2 EKD. The CDR3 runs to 18 residues. The CDR3 reads CACDRLGDTTAYTDKLIF. The DNA for the CDR3 is TGTGCCTGCGACAGACTGGGGGATACGACGGCGTACACCGATAAACTCATCTTT.

This chain connects TRDV2 to TRDJ1; the match to TRDD3 covers 10 bases. The CDR3 spans 15 residues. The V and J ends lost 3 bases and 2 bases, in that order; junction bases with no gene match: 5. Germline CDR1 reads GEAIGNYY; CDR2 reads EKD. DNA of the CDR3: TGTGCCTGTGACCCGATACTGGGGGATACCGATAAACTCATCTTT. Translated, it gives CACDPILGDTDKLIF.

Remarks on this clone: A junction boundary mismatches the germline segment, possibly from a read error. The chain recombines TRDV2 with TRDJ3; 12 nucleotides align to TRDD3. The CDR3 sequence is 19 residues long. The V gene's germline CDR1 is GEAIGNYY and CDR2 EKD. The DNA for the CDR3 is TGTGCCTGTAACACTGGGGGATACATGAGCTCCTGGGACACCCGACAGATGTTTTTC. Translating gives CACNTGGYMSSWDTRQMFF.

This clone counts as medium-sized. The J gene is TRDJ3, the V gene TRDV2, with TRDD3 matching over 11 bases. The CDR3 has 19 amino acids. From germline, CDR1 is GEAIGNYY and CDR2 EKD. V dropped 1 base and J dropped 0; count of bases not matched to a gene: 4. CDR3 amino acids: CACDTGGYDNSWDTRQMFF. In DNA form, the CDR3 reads TGTGCCTGTGACACTGGGGGATACGACAACTCCTGGGACACCCGACAGATGTTTTTC.

Of note for this clone: The protein given by TCRdb reflects a much larger clone and differs at residue 8 from this DNA's translation, likely from a read error; the protein shown is the DNA's translation. The chain joins TRDV2 to TRDJ2; maybe TRDD3 (5 bases). Germline V gene sequence: CDR1 GEAIGNYY, CDR2 EKD. V lost 0 bases to trimming and J lost 1 base, with 8 bases between them. This CDR3 is 15 amino acids long. CDR3 DNA: TGTGCCTGTGACACCATGGGGAATTTGACAGCACAACTCTTCTTT. It codes for CACDTMGNLTAQLFF.

This clone showed up just a few times. TCRdb's protein for this DNA is that of a much larger clone and differs from the translation at residue 7, likely a read error; the protein shown is the DNA translation. The chain links TRDV2 to TRDJ1; TRDD3 is a possible D gene (6 bases). Germline V gene lookup returns CDR1 GEAIGNYY and CDR2 EKD. Trimming left V 1 base short and J 6 bases short, with 11 bases between. The CDR3 length is 13 residues. Here the CDR3 reads CACDTWWIHKLIF. The CDR3 nucleotides are TGTGCCTGTGACACGTGGTGGATACATAAACTCATCTTT.

Remarks on this clone: This DNA's translation differs at residue 10 from TCRdb's protein, which comes from a much larger clone; a read error is likely, and the protein shown is translated from the DNA. The rearrangement uses TRDV2 and TRDJ3; TRDD3 matches 11 bases. The germline V gene encodes CDR1 GEAIGNYY and CDR2 EKD. J lost 2 bases, V lost 1 base, and 3 bases had no gene match. This CDR3 comprises 18 residues. As DNA, the CDR3 is TGTGCCTGTGACACTGGGGGATACGGCCCCTGGGACACCCGACAGATGTTTTTC. Amino acids: CACDTGGYGPWDTRQMFF.

For this clone: For this DNA, TCRdb reports the protein of a much larger clone, which diverges at residue 4, most likely from a read error; the protein presented here is translated directly from the DNA. This same CDR3 is encoded by further DNA sequences in the sample. The chain employs TRDV2 and TRDJ3; 12 nucleotides agree with TRDD3. The CDR3 extends over 18 amino acids. Germline CDR1 is GEAIGNYY and CDR2 is EKD. V trimming: 5 bases; J trimming: 1 base; junction bases outside the gene matches: 5. CDR3 bases: TGTGCCTGTGGCACTGGGGGATACTTGTCCTGGGACACCCGACAGATGTTTTTC. Its protein product is CACGTGGYLSWDTRQMFF.

Concerning this clone: A read error may be the cause here, since a much bigger clone is one base away. Additional DNA sequences in this sample encode the identical CDR3. V gene TRDV2 combines with J gene TRDJ2; D uncertain. The germline CDR1 and CDR2 sequences are GEAIGNYY and EKD. The CDR3 totals 17 residues. Trimming left V 3 bases short and J 0 bases short, with 16 bases between. The CDR3 region has the DNA TGTGCCTGTGACCCCGTGCTAGGGCCCGCTTTGACAGCACAACTCTTCTTT. Its translation: CACDPVLGPALTAQLFF.

A few counts support this clone. This DNA's translation differs at residue 4 from TCRdb's protein, which comes from a much larger clone; a read error is likely, and the protein shown is translated from the DNA. The J gene is TRDJ1, the V gene TRDV2; the match to TRDD3 covers 7 bases. Germline V gene data show CDR1 as GEAIGNYY and CDR2 as EKD. CDR3 length: 13 amino acids. Here the CDR3 DNA reads TGTGCCTGTGGCACCTGGGGGGACGATAAACTCATCTTT. It yields the protein CACGTWGDDKLIF.

This clone was counted a few times. The rearrangement joins TRDV2 to TRDJ2, with 7 bases lining up with TRDD3. After removal of 3 bases from V and 3 bases from J, the junction contained 6 bases not matched to a gene. The germline CDR1 and CDR2 sequences are GEAIGNYY and EKD. The CDR3 spans 15 residues. The chain's CDR3 is CACDPLTGVTAQLFF. In nucleotides, the CDR3 is TGTGCCTGTGACCCCTTGACTGGGGTGACAGCACAACTCTTCTTT.

In its sample, this clone was seen a few times. An end of the junction does not agree with germline; a read error may underlie this. The V call is TRDV2, the J call TRDJ3; D gene unclear. Germline V CDR1 and CDR2: GEAIGNYY, EKD. CDR3 length: 15 residues. CDR3 DNA: TGTGCCCGTGACTCCTTGTCCTGGGACACCCGACAGATGTTTTTC. Its translation: CARDSLSWDTRQMFF.

The sample holds a few counts of this clone. The V and J genes are TRDV2 and TRDJ3, with 8 positions matching TRDD3. CDR1 and CDR2 from the germline V gene are GEAIGNYY and EKD. The J segment lost 0 bases and the V segment lost 0 bases, leaving 3 bases of the junction unmatched. CDR3 size: 18 residues. The CDR3 bases are TGTGCCTGTGACACCGGGGATACCAGCTCCTGGGACACCCGACAGATGTTTTTC. Translating it yields CACDTGDTSSWDTRQMFF.

Notes on this clone: A much larger clone differs by one base, so this may be a read error. Other DNA sequences from this sample encode an identical CDR3 as well. This chain connects TRDV2 to TRDJ3; 8 bases line up with TRDD3. Germline lookup yields CDR1 GEAIGNYY and CDR2 EKD. This CDR3 has 19 amino acids. The CDR3 region has the DNA TGTGCCTGCGACACCGCTGGGGGACCCAGCTCCTGGGACACCCGACAGATGTTTTTC. Its protein product is CACDTAGGPSSWDTRQMFF.

With respect to this clone: A much bigger clone sits one base away, suggesting this may be a read error. No V gene was called, and the J gene is TRDJ3; the table's D call of TRDD3 was not tested on the DNA. This CDR3 contains 20 residues. CDR3 loop: CACDAGGLYNSSWDTRQMFF. The CDR3 DNA reads TGTGCCTGTGACGCCGGGGGACTCTATAACAGCTCCTGGGACACCCGACAGATGTTTTTC.

This clone showed up just a few times. Possible read error: a much larger clone is one base away. This CDR3 is also generated by other DNA sequences in the sample. The V and J genes are TRDV2 and TRDJ3, with a tentative D call TRDD3 (5 bases). The CDR3 contains 16 residues. The germline V gene encodes CDR1 GEAIGNYY and CDR2 EKD. The CDR3 region has the DNA TGTGCCTGTGACCGGGTCGACTCCTGGGACACCCGCCAGATGTTTTTC. Protein: CACDRVDSWDTRQMFF.

This clone was seen a handful of times. The junction shows a germline mismatch at one end, possibly a read error. V and J are TRDV2 and TRDJ3; 13 nucleotides line up with TRDD3. CDR1 GEAIGNYY and CDR2 EKD come from the germline V gene. The length of the CDR3 is 19 residues. As DNA, the CDR3 is TGTGCCCGTGACACGGTACTGGGGGATACGCGCTGGGACACCCGACATATGTTTTTC. Its translation is CARDTVLGDTRWDTRHMFF.